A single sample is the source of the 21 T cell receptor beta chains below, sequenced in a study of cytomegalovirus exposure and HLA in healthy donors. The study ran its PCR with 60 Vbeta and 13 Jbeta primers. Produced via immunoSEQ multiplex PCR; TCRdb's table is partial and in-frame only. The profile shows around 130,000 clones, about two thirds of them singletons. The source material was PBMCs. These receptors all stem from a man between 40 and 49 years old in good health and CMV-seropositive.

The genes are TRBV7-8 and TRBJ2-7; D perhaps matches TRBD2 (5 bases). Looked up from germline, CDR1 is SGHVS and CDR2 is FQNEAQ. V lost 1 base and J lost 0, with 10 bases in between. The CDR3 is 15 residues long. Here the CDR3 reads CASSLEVGSSYEQYF. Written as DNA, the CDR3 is TGTGCCAGCAGCTTAGAAGTGGGGAGCTCCTACGAGCAGTACTTC. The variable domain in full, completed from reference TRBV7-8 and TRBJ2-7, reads GAGVSQSPRYKVAKRGQDVALRCDPISGHVSLFWYQQALGQGPEFLTYFQNEAQLDKSGLPSDRFFAERPEGSVSTLKIQRTQQEDSAVYLCASSLEVGSSYEQYFGPGTRLTVT.

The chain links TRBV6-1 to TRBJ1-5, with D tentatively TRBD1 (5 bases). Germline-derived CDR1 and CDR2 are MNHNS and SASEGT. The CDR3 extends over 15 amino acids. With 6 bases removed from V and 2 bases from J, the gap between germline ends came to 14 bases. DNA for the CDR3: TGTGCCAGCAGGGAGCAGGGTTTTGGCAATCAGCCCCAGCATTTT. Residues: CASREQGFGNQPQHF.

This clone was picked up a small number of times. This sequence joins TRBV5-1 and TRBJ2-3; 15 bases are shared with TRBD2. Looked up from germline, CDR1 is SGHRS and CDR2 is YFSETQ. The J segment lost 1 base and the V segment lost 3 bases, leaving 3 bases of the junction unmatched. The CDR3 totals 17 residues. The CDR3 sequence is CASSSGTSGGRTDTQYF. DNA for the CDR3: TGCGCCAGCAGCTCGGGGACTAGCGGGGGGCGCACAGATACGCAGTATTTT.

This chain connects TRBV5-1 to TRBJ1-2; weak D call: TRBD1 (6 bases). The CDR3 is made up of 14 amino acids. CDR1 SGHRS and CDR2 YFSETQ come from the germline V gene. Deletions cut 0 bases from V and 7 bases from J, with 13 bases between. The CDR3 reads CASSLVSGDRGYTF. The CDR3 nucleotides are TGCGCCAGCAGCTTGGTGTCAGGGGACCGTGGCTACACCTTC.

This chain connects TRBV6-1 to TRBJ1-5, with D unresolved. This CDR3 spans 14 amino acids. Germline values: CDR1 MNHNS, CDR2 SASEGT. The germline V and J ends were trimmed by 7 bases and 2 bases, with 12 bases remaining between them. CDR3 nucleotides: TGTGCCAGCAACAGAGGGTTGGGCAATCAGCCCCAGCATTTT. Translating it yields CASNRGLGNQPQHF.

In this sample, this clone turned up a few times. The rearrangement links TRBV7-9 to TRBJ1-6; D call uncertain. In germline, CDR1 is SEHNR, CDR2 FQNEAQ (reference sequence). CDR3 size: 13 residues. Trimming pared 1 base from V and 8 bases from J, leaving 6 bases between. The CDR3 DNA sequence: TGTGCCAGCAGCTTAGACGGGGATTCACCCCTCCACTTT. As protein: CASSLDGDSPLHF.

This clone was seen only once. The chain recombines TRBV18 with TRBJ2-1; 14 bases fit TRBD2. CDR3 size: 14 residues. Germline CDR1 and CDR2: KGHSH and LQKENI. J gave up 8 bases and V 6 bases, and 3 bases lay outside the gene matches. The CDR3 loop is CASSMTSGRDEQFF. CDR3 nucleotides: TGTGCCAGCTCCATGACTAGCGGGAGGGATGAGCAGTTCTTC.

CDR3 region: CASSRDTPYEQYF. CDR3 DNA: TGTGCCAGCAGCCGGGACACCCCCTACGAGCAGTACTTC. The chain links TRBV5-4 to TRBJ2-7; D is possibly TRBD1 (6 bases). The ends were cut back, 4 bases at V and 2 bases at J, with 10 bases in the middle. CDR3 size: 13 residues. CDR1 is SGHNT and CDR2 is YYREEE in the germline V gene (reference sequence).

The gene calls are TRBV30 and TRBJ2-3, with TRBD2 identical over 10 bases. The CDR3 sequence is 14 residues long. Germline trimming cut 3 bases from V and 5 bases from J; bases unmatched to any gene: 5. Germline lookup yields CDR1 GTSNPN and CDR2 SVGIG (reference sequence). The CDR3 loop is CAWRASGSGDTQYF. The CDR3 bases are TGTGCCTGGAGGGCTAGCGGGAGTGGAGATACGCAGTATTTT. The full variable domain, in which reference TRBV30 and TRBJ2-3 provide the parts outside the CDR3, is SQTIHQWPATLVQPVGSPLSLECTVEGTSNPNLYWYRQAAGRGLQLLFYSVGIGQISSEVPQNLSASRPQDRQFILSSKKLLLSDSGFYLCAWRASGSGDTQYFGPGTRLTVL.

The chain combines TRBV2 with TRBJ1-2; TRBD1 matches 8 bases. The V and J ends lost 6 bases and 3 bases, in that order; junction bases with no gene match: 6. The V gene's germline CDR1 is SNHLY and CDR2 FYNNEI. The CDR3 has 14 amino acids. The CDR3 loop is CASRATGADYGYTF. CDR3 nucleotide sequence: TGTGCCAGCAGAGCGACAGGGGCTGACTATGGCTACACCTTC.

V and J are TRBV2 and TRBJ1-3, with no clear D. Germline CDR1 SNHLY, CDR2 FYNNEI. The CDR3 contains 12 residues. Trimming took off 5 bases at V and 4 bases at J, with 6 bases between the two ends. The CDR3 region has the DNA TGTGCCAGCAGTCCGGGGGGAAACACCATATATTTT. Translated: CASSPGGNTIYF.

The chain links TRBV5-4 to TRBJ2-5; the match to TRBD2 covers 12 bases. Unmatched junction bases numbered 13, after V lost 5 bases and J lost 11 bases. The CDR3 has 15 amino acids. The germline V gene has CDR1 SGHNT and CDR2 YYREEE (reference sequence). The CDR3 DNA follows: TGTGCCAGCAGTACGGGGCGCCTAGCGGGAGGGCCGCAGTACTTC. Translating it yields CASSTGRLAGGPQYF. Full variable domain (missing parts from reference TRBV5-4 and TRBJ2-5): ETGVTQSPTHLIKTRGQQVTLRCSSQSGHNTVSWYQQALGQGPQFIFQYYREEENGRGNFPPRFSGLQFPNYSSELNVNALELDDSALYLCASSTGRLAGGPQYFGPGTRLLVL.

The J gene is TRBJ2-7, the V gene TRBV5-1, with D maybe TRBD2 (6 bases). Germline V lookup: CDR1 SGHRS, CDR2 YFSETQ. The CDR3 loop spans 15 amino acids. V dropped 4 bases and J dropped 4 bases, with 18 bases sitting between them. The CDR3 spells CASSGTGTATYEQYF. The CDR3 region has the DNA TGCGCCAGCAGCGGAACCGGGACTGCGACTTACGAGCAGTACTTC.

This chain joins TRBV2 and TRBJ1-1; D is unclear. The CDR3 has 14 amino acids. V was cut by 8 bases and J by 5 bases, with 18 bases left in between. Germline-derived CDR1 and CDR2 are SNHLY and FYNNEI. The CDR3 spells CASEVTGGKTEAFF. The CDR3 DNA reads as TGTGCCAGCGAGGTAACCGGAGGTAAGACTGAAGCTTTCTTT.

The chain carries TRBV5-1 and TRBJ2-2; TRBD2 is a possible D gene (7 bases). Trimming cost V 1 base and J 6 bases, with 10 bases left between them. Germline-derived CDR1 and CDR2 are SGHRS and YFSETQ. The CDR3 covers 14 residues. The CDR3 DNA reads TGCGCCAGCAGCTTGCGGGGGGCACCCGGGGAGCTGTTTTTT. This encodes CASSLRGAPGELFF.

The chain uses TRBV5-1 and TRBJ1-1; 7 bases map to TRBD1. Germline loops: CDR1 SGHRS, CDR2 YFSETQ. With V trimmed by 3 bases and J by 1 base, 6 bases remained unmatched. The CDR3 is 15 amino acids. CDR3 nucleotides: TGCGCCAGCAGCTGGCAGGGGGTGGGGAACACTGAAGCTTTCTTT. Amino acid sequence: CASSWQGVGNTEAFF.

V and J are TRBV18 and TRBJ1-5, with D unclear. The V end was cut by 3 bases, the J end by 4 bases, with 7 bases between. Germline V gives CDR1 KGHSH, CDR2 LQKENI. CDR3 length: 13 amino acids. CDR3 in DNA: TGTGCCAGCTCACCTTCACAGAATCAGCCCCAGCATTTT. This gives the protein CASSPSQNQPQHF.

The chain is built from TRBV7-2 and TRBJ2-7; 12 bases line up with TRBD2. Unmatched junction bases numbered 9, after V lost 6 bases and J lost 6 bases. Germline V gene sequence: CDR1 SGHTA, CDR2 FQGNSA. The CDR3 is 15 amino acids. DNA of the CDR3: TGTGCCAGCAGTCCCGCGTGGGGACTAGCGGGCGAGCAGTACTTC. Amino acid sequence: CASSPAWGLAGEQYF.

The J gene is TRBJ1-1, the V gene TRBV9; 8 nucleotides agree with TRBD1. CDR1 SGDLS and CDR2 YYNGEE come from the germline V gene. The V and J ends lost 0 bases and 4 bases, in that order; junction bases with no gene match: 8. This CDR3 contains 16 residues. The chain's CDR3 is CASSVEAGGVSTEAFF. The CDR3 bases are TGTGCCAGCAGCGTAGAAGCAGGGGGCGTTAGCACTGAAGCTTTCTTT.

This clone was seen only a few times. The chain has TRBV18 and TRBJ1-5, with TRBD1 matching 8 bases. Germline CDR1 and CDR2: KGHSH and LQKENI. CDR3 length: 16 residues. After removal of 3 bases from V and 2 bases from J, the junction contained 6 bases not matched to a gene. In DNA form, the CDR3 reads TGTGCCAGCTCACCGGACAGGGTGGTGGGCAATCAGCCCCAGCATTTT. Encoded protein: CASSPDRVVGNQPQHF.

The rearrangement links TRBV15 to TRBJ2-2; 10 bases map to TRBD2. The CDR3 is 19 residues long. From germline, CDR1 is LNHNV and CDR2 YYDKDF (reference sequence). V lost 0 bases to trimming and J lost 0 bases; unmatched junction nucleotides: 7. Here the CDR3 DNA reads TGTGCCACCAGCAGAGACCCATCTAGCGGGAGAGCGAACACCGGGGAGCTGTTTTTT. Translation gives CATSRDPSSGRANTGELFF. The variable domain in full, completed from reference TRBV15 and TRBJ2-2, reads DAMVIQNPRYQVTQFGKPVTLSCSQTLNHNVMYWYQQKSSQAPKLLFHYYDKDFNNEADTPDNFQSRRPNTSFCFLDIRSPGLGDTAMYLCATSRDPSSGRANTGELFFGEGSRLTVL.